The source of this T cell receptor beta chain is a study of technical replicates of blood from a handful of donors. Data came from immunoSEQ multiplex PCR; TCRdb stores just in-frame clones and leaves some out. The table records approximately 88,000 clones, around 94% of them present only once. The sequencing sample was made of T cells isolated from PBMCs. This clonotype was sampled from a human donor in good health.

In nucleotides, the CDR3 is TGCAGCTTCGGAACAGGACAGGGGGGAACCGGGGAGCTGTTTTTT. Its protein is CSFGTGQGGTGELFF. The chain carries TRBV29-1 and TRBJ2-2; 10 bases fit TRBD1. This CDR3 contains 15 residues. Germline V gives CDR1 SQVTM, CDR2 ANQGSEA. Trimming removed 8 bases from V and 5 bases from J; junction bases left unmatched: 11.